A single sample is the source of the 3 T cell receptor beta chains below, sequenced in a study of beta chain features in type 1 diabetes. Study findings and constraints: Moderate but significant shortening of TCRB CDR3s was recorded in all four CD4+ subsets from Type 1 diabetes patients.

Expressed TCRB transcripts were sequenced, since all the RNA that had been isolated was reverse transcribed. This table comes from immunoSEQ multiplex PCR, and its TCRdb copy is limited to in-frame clones, with some not included. The data hold hundreds of thousands of clones, with over 13% observed a single time. For these TCRs, the target antigens are not known. The sequencing input was naive CD4+ T cells from blood. These receptors all stem from a man aged 18-30 years with type 1 diabetes.

CDR3 amino acids: CASSSGQVPNQPQHF. CDR3 sequence (DNA): TGTGCCAGCAGCTCCGGACAGGTGCCCAATCAGCCCCAGCATTTT. The J gene is TRBJ1-5, the V gene TRBV7-8, with 7 bases lining up with TRBD1. CDR3 length equals 15 residues. Germline V gene sequence: CDR1 SGHVS, CDR2 FQNEAQ. Trimming took 4 bases from V and 3 from J; bases not matched to a gene: 6.

J is TRBJ1-3 and V is TRBV13; the D gene is possibly TRBD1 (6 bases). Between the trimmed V and J ends, which lost 2 bases and 4 bases, there was a span of 12 bases. Germline loops: CDR1 PRHDT, CDR2 FYEKMQ (reference sequence). The CDR3 has 15 residues. The CDR3 DNA follows: TGTGCCAGCAGCTTAAGGGACACCGGGGGAAACACCATATATTTT. It codes for CASSLRDTGGNTIYF.

Only a few counts were recorded for this clone. This sequence joins TRBV9 and TRBJ2-2; TRBD2 is a possible D gene (6 bases). With 5 bases removed from V and 6 bases from J, the gap between germline ends came to 20 bases. There are 16 residues in the CDR3. Per the germline V gene, CDR1 is SGDLS and CDR2 is YYNGEE. The CDR3 spells CASRPGEGGNAGELFF. CDR3 DNA: TGTGCCAGCAGACCCGGAGAGGGAGGTAACGCCGGGGAGCTGTTTTTT.